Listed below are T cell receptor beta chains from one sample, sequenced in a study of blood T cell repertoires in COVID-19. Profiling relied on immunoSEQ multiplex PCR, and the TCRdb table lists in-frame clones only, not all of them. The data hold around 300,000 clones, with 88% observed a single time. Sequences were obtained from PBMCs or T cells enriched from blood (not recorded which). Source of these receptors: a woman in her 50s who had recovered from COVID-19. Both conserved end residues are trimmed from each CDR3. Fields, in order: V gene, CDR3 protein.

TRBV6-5	ASSPMRASNQPQH
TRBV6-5	ASSSSVGHYNEQF
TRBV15	ATSRDRYTYEQY
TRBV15	ATSGGLAGGLGDTQY
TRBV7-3	ASSLRVFNEQF
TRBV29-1	SVEGTGGVNTEAF
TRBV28	ASSLPGQGNQPQH
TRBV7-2	ASSQARGLAGEETQY
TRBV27	ASSLNNRGGELF
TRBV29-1	SAQWGETIY
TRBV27	ASKTIAGASYEQY
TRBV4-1	ASSQLQGTGNTIY
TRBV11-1	ASSLKGGSGANVLT
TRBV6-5	ASSYGLAGYPEQY
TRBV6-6	ASSRRTPPYEQY
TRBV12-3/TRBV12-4	ASSFKSNTEAF
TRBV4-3	ASSLTWDTETQY
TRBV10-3	AISESETRLKNIQY
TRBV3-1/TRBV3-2	ASSQQASGTYNEQF
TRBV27	ASSFRGVNTGELF
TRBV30	AWWAEGWTLH
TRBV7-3	ASSHLGQGTDTQY
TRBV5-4	ASSLALGAPDTQY
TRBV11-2	ASSFASGLADEQY
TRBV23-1	ASSQSRLAGSQETQY
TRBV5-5	ASSSSDRGVPPLH
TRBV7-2	ASSLRSWGYT
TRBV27	ASSRDKPPGEQY